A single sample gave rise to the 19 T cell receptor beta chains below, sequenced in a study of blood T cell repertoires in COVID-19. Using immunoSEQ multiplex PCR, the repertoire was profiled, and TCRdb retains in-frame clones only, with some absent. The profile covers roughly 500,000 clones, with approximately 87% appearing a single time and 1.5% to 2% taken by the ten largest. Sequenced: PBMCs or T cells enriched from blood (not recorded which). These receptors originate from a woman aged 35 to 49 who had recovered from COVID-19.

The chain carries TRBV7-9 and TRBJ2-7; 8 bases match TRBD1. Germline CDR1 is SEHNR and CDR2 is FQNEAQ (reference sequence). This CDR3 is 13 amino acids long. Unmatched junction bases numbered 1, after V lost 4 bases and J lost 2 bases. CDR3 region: CASSWTGTYEQYF. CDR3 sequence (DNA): TGTGCCAGCAGCTGGACAGGGACCTACGAGCAGTACTTC.

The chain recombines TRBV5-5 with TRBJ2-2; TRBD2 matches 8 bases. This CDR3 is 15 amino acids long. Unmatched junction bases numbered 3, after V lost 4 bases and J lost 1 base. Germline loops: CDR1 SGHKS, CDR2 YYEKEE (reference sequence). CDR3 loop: CASSLTSVNTGELFF. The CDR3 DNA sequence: TGTGCCAGCAGCCTGACTAGCGTGAACACCGGGGAGCTGTTTTTT.

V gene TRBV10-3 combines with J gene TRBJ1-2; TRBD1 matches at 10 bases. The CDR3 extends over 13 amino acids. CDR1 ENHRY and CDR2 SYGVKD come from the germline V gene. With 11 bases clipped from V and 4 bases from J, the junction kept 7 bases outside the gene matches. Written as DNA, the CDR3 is TGTGCCTCAGGCGGGACAGGGGCCTATGGCTACACCTTC. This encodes CASGGTGAYGYTF.

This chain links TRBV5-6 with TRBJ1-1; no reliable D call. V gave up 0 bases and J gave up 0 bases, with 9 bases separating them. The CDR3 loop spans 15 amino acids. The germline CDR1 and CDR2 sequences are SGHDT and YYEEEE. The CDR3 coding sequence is TGTGCCAGCAGCTTGGTGAGGCAGATGAACACTGAAGCTTTCTTT. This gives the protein CASSLVRQMNTEAFF.

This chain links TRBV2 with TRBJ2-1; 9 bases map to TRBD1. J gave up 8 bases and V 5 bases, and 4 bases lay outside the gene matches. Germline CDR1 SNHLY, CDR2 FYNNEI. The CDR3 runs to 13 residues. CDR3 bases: TGTGCCAGCAGTTGGGACAGGGCCCATGAGCAGTTCTTC. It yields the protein CASSWDRAHEQFF.

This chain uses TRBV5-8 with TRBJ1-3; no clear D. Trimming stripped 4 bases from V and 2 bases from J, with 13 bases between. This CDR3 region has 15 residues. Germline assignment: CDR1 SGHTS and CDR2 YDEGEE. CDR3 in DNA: TGTGCCAGCAGCCCGGAGCCAGATCCTGGAAACACCATATATTTT. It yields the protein CASSPEPDPGNTIYF.

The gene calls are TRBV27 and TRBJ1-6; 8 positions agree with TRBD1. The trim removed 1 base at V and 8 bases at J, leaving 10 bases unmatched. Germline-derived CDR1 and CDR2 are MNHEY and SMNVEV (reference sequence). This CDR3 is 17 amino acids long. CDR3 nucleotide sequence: TGTGCCAGCAGTTTATTATCTCGGACAGGGTCGGATTCACCCCTCCACTTT. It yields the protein CASSLLSRTGSDSPLHF.

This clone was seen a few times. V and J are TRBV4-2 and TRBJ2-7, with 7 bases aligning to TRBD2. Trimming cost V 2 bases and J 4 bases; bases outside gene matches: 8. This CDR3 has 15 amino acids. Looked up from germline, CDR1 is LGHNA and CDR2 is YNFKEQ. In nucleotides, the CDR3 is TGTGCCAGCAGCCAACAACGCGGGAGTGGGTACGAGCAGTACTTC. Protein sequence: CASSQQRGSGYEQYF.

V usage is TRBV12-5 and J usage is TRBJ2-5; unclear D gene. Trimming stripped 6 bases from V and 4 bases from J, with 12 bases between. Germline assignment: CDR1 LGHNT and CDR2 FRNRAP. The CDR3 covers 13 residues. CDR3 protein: CASGSLSRETQYF. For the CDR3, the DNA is TGTGCTAGTGGGAGCTTATCAAGAGAGACCCAGTACTTC.

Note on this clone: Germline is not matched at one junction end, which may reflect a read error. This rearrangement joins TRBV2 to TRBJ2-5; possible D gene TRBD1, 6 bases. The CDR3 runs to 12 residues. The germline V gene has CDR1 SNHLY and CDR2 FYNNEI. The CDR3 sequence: CASSDRRGTSDF. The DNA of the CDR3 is TGTGCCAGCAGTGATCGCCGTGGGACATCTGACTTC. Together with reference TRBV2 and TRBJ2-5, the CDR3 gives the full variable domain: EPEVTQTPSHQVTQMGQEVILRCVPISNHLYFYWYRQILGQKVEFLVSFYNNEISEKSEIFDDQFSVERPDGSNFTLKIRSTKLEDSAMYFCASSDRRGTSDFGPGTRLLVL.

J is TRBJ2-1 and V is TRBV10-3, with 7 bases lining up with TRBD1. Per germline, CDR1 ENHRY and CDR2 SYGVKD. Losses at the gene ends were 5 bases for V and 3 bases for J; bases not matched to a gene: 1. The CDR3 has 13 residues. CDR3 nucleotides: TGTGCCATCAGTTGGGACAGCTACAATGAGCAGTTCTTC. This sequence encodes CAISWDSYNEQFF.

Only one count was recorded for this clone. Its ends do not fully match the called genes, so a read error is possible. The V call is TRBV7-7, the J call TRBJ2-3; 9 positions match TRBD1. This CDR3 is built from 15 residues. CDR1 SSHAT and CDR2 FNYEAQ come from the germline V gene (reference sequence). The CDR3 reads CASSAGTGPADTQYF. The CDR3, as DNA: TGTGCTAGCAGCGCCGGGACAGGGCCTGCAGATACGCAGTATTTT.

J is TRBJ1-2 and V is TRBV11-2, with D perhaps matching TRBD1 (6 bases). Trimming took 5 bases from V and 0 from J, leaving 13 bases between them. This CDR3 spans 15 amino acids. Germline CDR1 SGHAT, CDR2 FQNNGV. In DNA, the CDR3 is TGTGCCAGCAGCCCCGGACAGCCGCCTAACTATGGCTACACCTTC. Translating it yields CASSPGQPPNYGYTF.

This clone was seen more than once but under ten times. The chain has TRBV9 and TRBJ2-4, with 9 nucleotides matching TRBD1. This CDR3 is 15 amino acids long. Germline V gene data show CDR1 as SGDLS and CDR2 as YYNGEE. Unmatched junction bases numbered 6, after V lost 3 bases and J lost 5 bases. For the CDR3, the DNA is TGTGCCAGCAGCGCGTACAGGGGGCGAGAAAACATTCAGTACTTC. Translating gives CASSAYRGRENIQYF.

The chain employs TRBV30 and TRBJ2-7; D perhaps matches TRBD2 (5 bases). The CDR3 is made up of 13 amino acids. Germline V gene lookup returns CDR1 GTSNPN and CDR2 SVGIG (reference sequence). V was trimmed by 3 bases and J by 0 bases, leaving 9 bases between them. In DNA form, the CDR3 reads TGTGCCTGGAGCGGACTCATCTCCTACGAGCAGTACTTC. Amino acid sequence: CAWSGLISYEQYF.

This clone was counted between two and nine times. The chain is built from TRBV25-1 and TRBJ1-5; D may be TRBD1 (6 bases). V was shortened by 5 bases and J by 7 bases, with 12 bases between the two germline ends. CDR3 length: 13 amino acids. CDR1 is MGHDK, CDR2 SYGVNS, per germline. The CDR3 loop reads CASSYRAGQPQHF. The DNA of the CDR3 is TGTGCCAGCAGTTACAGGGCCGGGCAGCCCCAGCATTTT.

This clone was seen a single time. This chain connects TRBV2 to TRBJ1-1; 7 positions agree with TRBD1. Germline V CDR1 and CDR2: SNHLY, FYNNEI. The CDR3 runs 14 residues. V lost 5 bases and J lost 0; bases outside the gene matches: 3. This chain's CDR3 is CASSPTGLNTEAFF. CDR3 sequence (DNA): TGTGCCAGCAGTCCGACAGGGTTGAACACTGAAGCTTTCTTT.

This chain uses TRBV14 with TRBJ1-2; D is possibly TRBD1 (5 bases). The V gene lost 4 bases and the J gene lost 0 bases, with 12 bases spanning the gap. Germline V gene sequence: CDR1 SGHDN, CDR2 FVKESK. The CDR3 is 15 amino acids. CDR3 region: CASSPLSGTNYGYTF. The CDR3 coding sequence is TGTGCCAGCAGCCCTCTTTCAGGGACTAACTATGGCTACACCTTC.

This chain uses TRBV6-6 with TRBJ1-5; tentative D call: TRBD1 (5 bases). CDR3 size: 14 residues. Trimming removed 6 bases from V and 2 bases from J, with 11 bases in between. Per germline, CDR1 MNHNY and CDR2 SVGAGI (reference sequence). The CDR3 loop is CASRAETGNQPQHF. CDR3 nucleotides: TGTGCCAGCAGGGCAGAGACAGGCAATCAGCCCCAGCATTTT.